Included here is one T cell receptor (beta chain) sequence, with context. The Seattle patients joined while their infection was active and were tracked longitudinally afterward. From germline, CDR1 is MGHRA and CDR2 YSYEKL. This CDR3 contains 13 residues. The V gene end was trimmed by 4 bases and the J gene end by 9 bases; junction bases not matched to a gene: 8. In the original processing: For nucleated cells, counts were estimated from reference gene primer amplification. The table came from immunoSEQ multiplex PCR; TCRdb's copy has only in-frame clones and leaves some out. The DNA gave D and trimming, while V, J and clone size come from that table. The profile covers 150,000 to 200,000 clones, with about nine tenths appearing a single time and roughly 11% taken by the ten largest. The data stem from a study of blood T cell repertoires in COVID-19. Across the whole study: In each case, the material was cDNA or gDNA derived from T cells, B-cell-depleted T cells, or PBMCs.

The sequence was obtained from a woman aged 55 to 70 with COVID-19, enrolled during active disease. The sequencing sample was made of peripheral blood. The V call is TRBV4-1, the J call TRBJ2-7, with 8 bases aligning to TRBD1. The CDR3 protein is CASSRTGRGPQYF. CDR3 DNA: TGCGCCAGCAGCCGGACAGGGAGAGGTCCGCAGTACTTC.